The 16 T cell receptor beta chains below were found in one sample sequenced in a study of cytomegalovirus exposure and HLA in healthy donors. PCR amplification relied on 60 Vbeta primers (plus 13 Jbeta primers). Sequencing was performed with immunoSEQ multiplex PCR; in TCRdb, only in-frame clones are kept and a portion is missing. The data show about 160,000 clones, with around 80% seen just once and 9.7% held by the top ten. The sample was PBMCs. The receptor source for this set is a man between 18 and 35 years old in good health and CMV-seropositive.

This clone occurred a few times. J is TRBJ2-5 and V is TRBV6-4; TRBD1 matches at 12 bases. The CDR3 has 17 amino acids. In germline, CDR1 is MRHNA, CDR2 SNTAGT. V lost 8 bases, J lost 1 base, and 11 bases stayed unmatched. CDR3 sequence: CASAGTGGALVQETQYF. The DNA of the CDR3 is TGTGCCAGCGCCGGGACAGGGGGCGCTTTAGTCCAAGAGACCCAGTACTTC.

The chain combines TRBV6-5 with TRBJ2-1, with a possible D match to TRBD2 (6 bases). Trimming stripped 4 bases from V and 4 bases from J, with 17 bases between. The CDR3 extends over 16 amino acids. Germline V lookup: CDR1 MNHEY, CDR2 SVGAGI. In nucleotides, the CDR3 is TGTGCCAGCAGTTCGCGGGGTCGCGCTCGGTACAATGAGCAGTTCTTC. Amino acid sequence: CASSSRGRARYNEQFF.

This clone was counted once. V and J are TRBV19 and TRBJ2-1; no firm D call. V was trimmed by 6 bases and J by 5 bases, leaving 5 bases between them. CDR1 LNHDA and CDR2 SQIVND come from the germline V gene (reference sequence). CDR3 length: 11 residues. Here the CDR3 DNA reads TGTGCCAGTAGCCGCGACAATGAGCAGTTCTTC. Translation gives CASSRDNEQFF.

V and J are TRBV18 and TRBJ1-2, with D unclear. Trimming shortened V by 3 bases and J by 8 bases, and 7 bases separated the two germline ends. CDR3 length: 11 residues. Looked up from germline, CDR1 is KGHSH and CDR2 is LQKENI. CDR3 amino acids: CASSPGQGYTF. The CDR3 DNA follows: TGTGCCAGCTCACCGGGCCAGGGCTACACCTTC.

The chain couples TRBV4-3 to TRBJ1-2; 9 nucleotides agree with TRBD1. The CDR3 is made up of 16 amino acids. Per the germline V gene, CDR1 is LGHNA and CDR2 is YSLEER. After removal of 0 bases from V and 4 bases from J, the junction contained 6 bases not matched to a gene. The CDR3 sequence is CASSQDGGGQGYGYTF. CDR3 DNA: TGCGCCAGCAGCCAAGATGGCGGGGGACAGGGCTATGGCTACACCTTC.

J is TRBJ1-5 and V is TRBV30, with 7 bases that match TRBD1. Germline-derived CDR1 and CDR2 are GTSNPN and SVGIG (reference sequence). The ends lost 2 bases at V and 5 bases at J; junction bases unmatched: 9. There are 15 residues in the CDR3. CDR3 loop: CAWSPRQGSYQPQHF. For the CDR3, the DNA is TGTGCCTGGAGTCCGCGACAGGGCTCCTATCAGCCCCAGCATTTT.

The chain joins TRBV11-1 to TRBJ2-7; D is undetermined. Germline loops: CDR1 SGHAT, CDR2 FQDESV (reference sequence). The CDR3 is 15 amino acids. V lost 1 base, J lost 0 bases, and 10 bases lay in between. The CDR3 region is CASSLDPPGSYEQYF. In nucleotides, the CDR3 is TGTGCCAGCAGCTTAGACCCTCCCGGCTCCTACGAGCAGTACTTC.

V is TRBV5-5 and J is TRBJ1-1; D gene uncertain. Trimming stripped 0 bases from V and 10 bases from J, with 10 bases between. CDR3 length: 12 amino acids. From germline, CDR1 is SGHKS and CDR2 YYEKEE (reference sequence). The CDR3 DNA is TGTGCCAGCAGCTTGGGGACGGAGGGAGCTTTCTTT. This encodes CASSLGTEGAFF.

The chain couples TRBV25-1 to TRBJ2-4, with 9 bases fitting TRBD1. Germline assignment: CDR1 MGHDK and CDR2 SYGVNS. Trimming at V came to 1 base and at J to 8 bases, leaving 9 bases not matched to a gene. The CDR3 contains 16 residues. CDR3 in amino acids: CASSEWSDRGRDIQYF. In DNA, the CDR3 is TGTGCCAGCAGTGAATGGTCGGACAGGGGAAGGGACATTCAGTACTTC.

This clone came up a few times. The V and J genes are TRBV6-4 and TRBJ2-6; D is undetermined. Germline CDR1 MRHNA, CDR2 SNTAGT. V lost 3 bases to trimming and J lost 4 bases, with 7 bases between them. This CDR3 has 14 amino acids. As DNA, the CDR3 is TGTGCCAGCAGTGAGGGCTCCGGGGCCAACGTCCTGACTTTC. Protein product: CASSEGSGANVLTF.

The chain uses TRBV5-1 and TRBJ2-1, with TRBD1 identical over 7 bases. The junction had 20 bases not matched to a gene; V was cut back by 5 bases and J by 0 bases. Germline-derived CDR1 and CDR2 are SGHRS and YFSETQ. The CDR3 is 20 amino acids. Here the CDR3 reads CASSTLIKGGRSSSYNEQFF. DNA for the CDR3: TGCGCCAGCAGTACACTCATCAAAGGGGGCAGGTCGAGCTCCTACAATGAGCAGTTCTTC.

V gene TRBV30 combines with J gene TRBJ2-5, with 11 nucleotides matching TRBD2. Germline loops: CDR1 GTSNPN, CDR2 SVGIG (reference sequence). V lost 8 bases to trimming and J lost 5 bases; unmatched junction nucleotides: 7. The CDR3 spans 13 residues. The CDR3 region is CARSSGGMETQYF. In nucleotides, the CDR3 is TGTGCCCGCTCTAGCGGGGGGATGGAGACCCAGTACTTC.

CDR3 nucleotides: TGTGCCAGCAGTGCCCTAGGGGTAGGGGGCACAGATACGCAGTATTTT. Protein: CASSALGVGGTDTQYF. The chain joins TRBV6-1 to TRBJ2-3; maybe TRBD1 (5 bases). Per germline, CDR1 MNHNS and CDR2 SASEGT. The CDR3 consists of 16 residues. Trimming stripped 4 bases from V and 1 base from J, with 15 bases between.

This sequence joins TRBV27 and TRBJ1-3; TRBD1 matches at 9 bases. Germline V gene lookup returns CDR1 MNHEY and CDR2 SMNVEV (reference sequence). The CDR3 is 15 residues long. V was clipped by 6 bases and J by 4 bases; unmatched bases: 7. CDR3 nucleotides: TGTGCCAGCAGGCAACAGGGGGCGGTCGGAAACACCATATATTTT. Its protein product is CASRQQGAVGNTIYF.

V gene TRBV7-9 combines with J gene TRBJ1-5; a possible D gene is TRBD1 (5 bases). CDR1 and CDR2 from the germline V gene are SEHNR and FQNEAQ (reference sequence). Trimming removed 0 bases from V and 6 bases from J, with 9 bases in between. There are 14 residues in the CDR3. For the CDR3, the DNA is TGTGCCAGCAGCTTAGCAGGGGAAGTTCAGCCCCAGCATTTT. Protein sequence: CASSLAGEVQPQHF.

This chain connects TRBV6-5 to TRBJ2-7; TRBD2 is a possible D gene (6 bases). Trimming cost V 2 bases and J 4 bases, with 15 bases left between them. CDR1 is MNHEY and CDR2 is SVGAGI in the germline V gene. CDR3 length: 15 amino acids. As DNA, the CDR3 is TGTGCCAGCAGTTACGGGGGGACGGGGAGTTACGAGCAGTACTTC. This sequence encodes CASSYGGTGSYEQYF.